This TCR beta chain comes out of a study of shared clonotypes between healthy human individuals. Study summary: Those who served as donors were two women and three men between the ages of 18 and 49. Per donor, three plates held CD4 naive cells, three held CD4 memory, two held CD8 naive and one held CD8 memory. Whole-study findings and limits: Among the subsets, naive ones generally showed larger estimated richness than memory ones.

The germline V gene encodes CDR1 SGHNT and CDR2 YYREEE (reference sequence). The ends lost 4 bases at V and 4 bases at J; junction bases unmatched: 17. CDR3 length: 18 amino acids. The authors ran the assay at deep level. Assay: immunoSEQ multiplex PCR; the TCRdb copy retains only in-frame clones and omits some. The data show 1,500,000 or so clones, roughly 98.5% seen once. A remark on this clone: Its antigen is unknown.

This chain links TRBV5-4 with TRBJ2-1; 7 bases line up with TRBD2. The receptor was isolated from a man aged 25 to 40 in good health. Source material: naive CD4+ T cells sorted from blood. Subset in this sample: CD45RA+ positively selected. This CDR3 reads CASSVRGEAGYLYNEQFF. For the CDR3, the DNA is TGTGCCAGCAGCGTACGGGGGGAGGCGGGATATCTGTACAATGAGCAGTTCTTC.